These 20 T cell receptor beta chains were all obtained from the same sample, sequenced in a study of T cell responses to AZD1222 COVID-19 vaccine listed by TCRdb under 2021. The time point label here, explained by the study, means: about 28 days (+/-7) after the second vaccine dose. Receptor amplification or capture employed the immunoSEQ multiplex PCR assay. TCRdb limited this immuneACCESS table to in-frame rearrangements with V and J called. A share of clones is missing; checked studies link under half to unresolved V genes, and the rest is unexplained. The table for this sample lists approximately 300,000 clones; approximately 94% of them were counted only once. The ten largest clones capture less than 0.6% of the sample. The sample consisted of peripheral blood, taken 28 days after the second AZD1222 dose. Receptors were obtained from an adult who received the AZD1222 COVID-19 vaccine.

This clone was observed once. This sequence joins TRBV5-1 and TRBJ2-7; D is tentatively TRBD1 or TRBD2 (5 bases each). CDR1 and CDR2 (germline): SGHRS, YFSETQ. Trimming removed 3 bases at V and 3 bases at J, with 13 bases between. The CDR3 is made up of 14 amino acids. The CDR3 sequence: CASSSQGENYEQYF. Written as DNA, the CDR3 is TGCGCCAGCAGCTCCCAAGGGGAGAACTACGAGCAGTACTTC. The complete variable domain, with remaining parts taken from reference TRBV5-1 and TRBJ2-7, reads KAGVTQTPRYLIKTRGQQVTLSCSPISGHRSVSWYQQTPGQGLQFLFEYFSETQRNKGNFPGRFSGRQFSNSRSEMNVSTLELGDSALYLCASSSQGENYEQYFGPGTRLTVT.

CDR3 DNA: TGCGCCAGCAGTGATAGGAACCTGAACACTGAAGCTTTCTTT. Its translation is CASSDRNLNTEAFF. The chain joins TRBV10-2 to TRBJ1-1; D gene uncertain. V lost 3 bases and J lost 0, with 8 bases in between. The CDR3 is 14 residues long. CDR1 WSHSY and CDR2 SAAADI come from the germline V gene.

This chain connects TRBV6-1 to TRBJ2-7; perhaps TRBD2 as D (5 bases). Trimming pared 2 bases from V and 3 bases from J, leaving 8 bases between. Germline CDR1 is MNHNS and CDR2 is SASEGT. The CDR3 runs 13 residues. The CDR3 loop is CASSESGLYEQYF. The CDR3 DNA follows: TGTGCCAGCAGTGAATCCGGACTCTACGAGCAGTACTTC.

V is TRBV10-3 and J is TRBJ1-2; TRBD1 agrees at 12 bases. This CDR3 has 19 amino acids. V shed 0 bases and J 4 bases; nucleotides not matched to a gene: 12. The germline CDR1 and CDR2 sequences are ENHRY and SYGVKD. CDR3 protein: CAISESDVGQGASVYGYTF. DNA of the CDR3: TGTGCCATCAGTGAGTCGGACGTGGGACAGGGGGCTTCTGTCTATGGCTACACCTTC.

In DNA, the CDR3 is TGCGCCAGCAGCTTGATGACGGGGAAGCCGTCTGGAAACACCATATATTTT. Amino acid sequence: CASSLMTGKPSGNTIYF. The V gene is TRBV5-1, the J gene TRBJ1-3; no clear D gene. Germline CDR1 reads SGHRS; CDR2 reads YFSETQ. V was pared by 1 base and J by 1 base, with 15 bases between. The CDR3 loop spans 17 amino acids.

The J gene is TRBJ1-4, the V gene TRBV2; no clear D. V was trimmed by 1 base and J by 10 bases, leaving 16 bases between them. The CDR3 spans 15 residues. Germline lookup yields CDR1 SNHLY and CDR2 FYNNEI. The CDR3 protein is CASSEGSRGLGKLFF. DNA for the CDR3: TGTGCCAGCAGTGAAGGGTCTCGAGGGCTCGGAAAACTGTTTTTT.

The rearrangement links TRBV5-1 to TRBJ2-2; D perhaps matches TRBD1 (6 bases). CDR1 SGHRS and CDR2 YFSETQ come from the germline V gene. The CDR3 is made up of 16 amino acids. V was clipped by 4 bases and J by 0 bases, with 13 bases between them. The CDR3 DNA follows: TGCGCCAGCAGCCCTTGGGACAACGCGAACACCGGGGAGCTGTTTTTT. Its translation: CASSPWDNANTGELFF.

As to this clone: This may stem from a read error, because a much larger clone lies one nucleotide away. Other DNA sequences within the sample encode an identical CDR3. The chain links TRBV6-4 to TRBJ2-2; D unclear. Germline-derived CDR1 and CDR2 are MRHNA and SNTAGT. V shed 2 bases and J shed 3 bases, with 4 bases lying between them. This CDR3 is 13 amino acids long. CDR3 bases: TGTGCCAGCAGTGACCGGGACACCGGGGAGCTGTTTTTT. It encodes CASSDRDTGELFF.

This sequence joins TRBV2 and TRBJ1-5; maybe TRBD1 (6 bases). This CDR3 has 13 amino acids. With 8 bases removed from V and 5 bases from J, the gap between germline ends came to 13 bases. Germline V gene sequence: CDR1 SNHLY, CDR2 FYNNEI. CDR3 nucleotide sequence: TGTGCCAGCGGATGGAGGGGGGATCAGCCCCAGCATTTT. This codes for CASGWRGDQPQHF.

The chain uses TRBV18 and TRBJ2-7, with 8 nucleotides matching TRBD1. Trimming removed 3 bases from V and 5 bases from J; junction bases left unmatched: 6. CDR1 and CDR2 (germline): KGHSH, LQKENI. CDR3 length equals 14 residues. This chain's CDR3 is CASSPGTGGNEQYF. The CDR3 coding sequence is TGTGCCAGCTCACCCGGGACAGGTGGGAACGAGCAGTACTTC.

This sequence joins TRBV5-1 and TRBJ1-1; 8 bases align to TRBD1. Germline values: CDR1 SGHRS, CDR2 YFSETQ. With V trimmed by 0 bases and J by 5 bases, 6 bases remained unmatched. There are 15 residues in the CDR3. The CDR3 here is CASSLGDRSGTEAFF. Here the CDR3 DNA reads TGCGCCAGCAGCTTGGGGGACAGGTCGGGAACTGAAGCTTTCTTT.

The rearrangement links TRBV27 to TRBJ1-4; D might be TRBD1 (6 bases). This CDR3 region has 14 residues. Germline loops: CDR1 MNHEY, CDR2 SMNVEV (reference sequence). Trimming stripped 6 bases from V and 5 bases from J, with 13 bases between. CDR3 nucleotide sequence: TGTGCCAGCAGGCCGAGCGGGACAAATGAAAAACTGTTTTTT. It translates to CASRPSGTNEKLFF.

This chain uses TRBV6-1 with TRBJ2-1, with 8 bases that match TRBD2. The germline gives CDR1 MNHNS, CDR2 SASEGT. Trimming cost V 2 bases and J 7 bases; bases outside gene matches: 10. The CDR3 has 16 amino acids. CDR3 coding DNA: TGTGCCAGCAGTGAATCTGGGCGGGGGGCCTTTAATGAGCAGTTCTTC. Protein product: CASSESGRGAFNEQFF.

As concerns this clone: Other DNA sequences within the sample encode an identical CDR3. V and J are TRBV5-1 and TRBJ2-3; TRBD2 aligns across 9 bases. CDR3 length equals 15 residues. Germline assignment: CDR1 SGHRS and CDR2 YFSETQ. The V and J ends lost 0 bases and 1 base, in that order; junction bases with no gene match: 0. CDR3 residues: CASSLERGGTDTQYF. The CDR3 region has the DNA TGCGCCAGCAGCTTGGAGCGGGGGGGCACAGATACGCAGTATTTT.

V is TRBV19 and J is TRBJ1-1; possibly TRBD1 for D (6 bases). The CDR3 runs to 13 residues. Germline CDR1 LNHDA, CDR2 SQIVND (reference sequence). V lost 6 bases to trimming and J lost 5 bases, with 13 bases between them. The CDR3 region has the DNA TGTGCCAGTAGAGAGGGGGTATGGACTGAAGCTTTCTTT. Encoded protein: CASREGVWTEAFF.

This clone appeared once. The CDR3 reads CASSLAGGRSNTGELFF. In nucleotides, the CDR3 is TGCGCCAGCAGCTTGGCCGGGGGGAGGTCGAACACCGGGGAGCTGTTTTTT. This sequence joins TRBV5-1 and TRBJ2-2, with 7 bases identical to TRBD2. The CDR3 has 17 amino acids. J gave up 0 bases and V 0 bases, and 5 bases lay outside the gene matches. The germline gives CDR1 SGHRS, CDR2 YFSETQ. The variable domain in full, with the rest retrieved from reference TRBV5-1 and TRBJ2-2, is KAGVTQTPRYLIKTRGQQVTLSCSPISGHRSVSWYQQTPGQGLQFLFEYFSETQRNKGNFPGRFSGRQFSNSRSEMNVSTLELGDSALYLCASSLAGGRSNTGELFFGEGSRLTVL.

The V call is TRBV15, the J call TRBJ1-1, with 8 bases that match TRBD1. Germline V CDR1 and CDR2: LNHNV, YYDKDF (reference sequence). The CDR3 runs to 18 residues. V lost 2 bases and J lost 1; bases outside the gene matches: 12. The CDR3 bases are TGTGCCACCAGCAGAACTAATCAGGGGGCTGGCCCGAACACTGAAGCTTTCTTT. As protein: CATSRTNQGAGPNTEAFF.

In DNA form, the CDR3 reads TGCGCCAGCAGCCAAGAGGGCTCCCGGGTAAGTAAAACCGGGGAGCTGTTTTTT. Amino acids: CASSQEGSRVSKTGELFF. The rearrangement links TRBV4-3 to TRBJ2-2; D unresolved. CDR3 size: 18 residues. Trimming stripped 0 bases from V and 5 bases from J, with 19 bases between. CDR1 is LGHNA and CDR2 is YSLEER in the germline V gene.

This CDR3 reads CASSFPDLTSYEQYF. The CDR3 region has the DNA TGTGCCAGCAGCTTTCCGGACTTAACTTCCTACGAGCAGTACTTC. V gene TRBV7-3 combines with J gene TRBJ2-7, with a weak D call TRBD2 (5 bases). Trimming stripped 3 bases from V and 1 base from J, with 13 bases between. The germline V gene encodes CDR1 SGHTA and CDR2 FQGTGA. The CDR3 has 15 residues.

J is TRBJ1-4 and V is TRBV4-2; 7 nucleotides agree with TRBD1. The CDR3 covers 16 residues. The ends lost 4 bases at V and 5 bases at J; junction bases unmatched: 10. CDR1 and CDR2 (germline): LGHNA, YNFKEQ. This chain's CDR3 is CASSPQRDSVNEKLFF. The CDR3 DNA reads TGTGCCAGCAGCCCCCAGAGGGACAGCGTGAATGAAAAACTGTTTTTT.